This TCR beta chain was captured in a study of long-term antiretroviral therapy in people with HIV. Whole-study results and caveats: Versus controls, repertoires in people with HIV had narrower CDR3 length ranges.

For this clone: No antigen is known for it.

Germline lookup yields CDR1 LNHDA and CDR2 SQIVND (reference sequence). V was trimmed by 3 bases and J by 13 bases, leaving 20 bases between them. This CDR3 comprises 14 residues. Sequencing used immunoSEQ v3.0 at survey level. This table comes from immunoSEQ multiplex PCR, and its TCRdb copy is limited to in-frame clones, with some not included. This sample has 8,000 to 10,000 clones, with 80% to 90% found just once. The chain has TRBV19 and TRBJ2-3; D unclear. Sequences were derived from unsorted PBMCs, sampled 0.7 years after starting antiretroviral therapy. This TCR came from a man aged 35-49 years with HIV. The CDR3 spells CASSMRFGLRSEYF. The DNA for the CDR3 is TGTGCCAGTAGTATGCGTTTTGGGCTCAGATCGGAGTATTTT.